Each of the 18 T cell receptor gamma chains below was sequenced from the same sample in a study of human gamma delta and Vdelta1 T cells listed by TCRdb under 2018. Library construction relied on PCR. Data came from an Illumina MiSeq. In TCRdb, clones were called once more from the public reads by CATT, and rows of identical DNA were later combined. The sample has 2,500 to 3,500 gamma-chain clones on record, 5.2% of them singletons. About 12% of the sample is held by the ten biggest clonotypes. The sample comprised naive CD27+ Vdelta1 gamma-delta T cells from blood. These receptors came from a human donor in good health.

Comments on this clone: The mismatch at residue 5 between this DNA's translation and the TCRdb protein of a much larger clone likely reflects a read error; the protein shown is translated from the DNA. The chain carries TRGV9 and TRGJ1 or TRGJ2. Germline CDR1 is GITISATS and CDR2 is ISYDGTV (reference sequence). The CDR3 runs 13 residues. Here the CDR3 DNA reads TGTGCCTTGTGGGTGGTGGGGCATCGGAAGAAACTCTTT. Translating gives CALWVVGHRKKLF.

Concerning this clone: TCRdb's protein, taken from a much larger clone, differs from this DNA's translation at residue 11, likely owing to a read error; the protein displayed comes from the DNA. This rearrangement joins TRGV5 to TRGJ1 or TRGJ2. This CDR3 has 13 amino acids. Germline CDR1 and CDR2: VINAFY and YDVSNSKD. CDR3 sequence reads: CATWDRLRYKRLF. The CDR3 nucleotides read TGTGCCACCTGGGACAGGCTACGTTATAAGAGACTCTTT.

Within the sample, this clone is medium-sized. A single base separates this from a much larger clone, so it may be a read error. The same CDR3 can be traced to other DNA sequences in this sample. The rearrangement uses TRGV9 and TRGJ1 or TRGJ2. The CDR3 extends over 14 amino acids. In germline, CDR1 is GITISATS, CDR2 ISYDGTV (reference sequence). Trimming at V came to 3 bases and at J to 4 bases, leaving 9 bases not matched to a gene. CDR3 in amino acids: CALWETTGYYKKLF. CDR3 sequence (DNA): TGTGCCTTGTGGGAGACAACGGGGTATTATAAGAAACTCTTT.

About this clone itself: The likely explanation is a read error, given a far larger clone one base away. Other DNA sequences in the sample encode the same CDR3. The J gene is TRGJ1 or TRGJ2, the V gene TRGV5. No J segment appears in TCRdb, so it was assigned here by matching the sequence to germline. Germline CDR1 VINAFY, CDR2 YDVSNSKD. The CDR3 totals 13 residues. V shed 0 bases, J shed 10 bases, and the junction held 9 bases outside the gene matches. CDR3 loop: CATWDRRGLKKLF. The CDR3 bases are TGTGCCACCTGGGACAGGCGGGGTCTGAAGAAACTCTTT.

This clone is termed large. J is TRGJ1 or TRGJ2 and V is TRGV9. Trimming took 11 bases from V and 3 from J; bases not matched to a gene: 4. Germline V gene lookup returns CDR1 GITISATS and CDR2 ISYDGTV (reference sequence). This CDR3 has 10 amino acids. This chain's CDR3 is CACGYYKKLF. CDR3 sequence (DNA): TGTGCCTGCGGTTATTATAAGAAACTCTTT.

This clone showed up just a few times. The rearrangement uses TRGV9 and TRGJ1 or TRGJ2. The CDR3 is 11 residues long. In germline, CDR1 is GITISATS, CDR2 ISYDGTV (reference sequence). J lost 9 bases, V lost 11 bases, and 13 bases had no gene match. The CDR3 coding sequence is TGTGCCTGGGGTAATACGCTTAAGAAACTCTTT. Protein product: CAWGNTLKKLF.

With regard to this clone: Sequence at one end of the junction differs from germline and may be a read error. The genes are TRGV5 and TRGJ1 or TRGJ2. This CDR3 is 13 amino acids long. Germline V gene lookup returns CDR1 VINAFY and CDR2 YDVSNSKD. CDR3 in DNA: TGTGCCACCTGGGCCGGACGCTATTATAAGAAAATATTT. It specifies CATWAGRYYKKIF.

This clone was detected only a few times. The chain uses TRGV3 and TRGJP2. Here the J gene was assigned by germline matching of the DNA, as TCRdb has none. CDR3 length: 17 residues. CDR1 and CDR2 from the germline V gene are VTNTFY and YDVSTARD (reference sequence). V dropped 1 base and J dropped 2; count of bases not matched to a gene: 10. DNA for the CDR3: TGTGCCACCTGGGACAGACGACACCCCAGTAGTGATTGGATCAAGACGTTT. Encoded protein: CATWDRRHPSSDWIKTF.

By frequency in the sample, this clone is large. The chain couples TRGV5 to TRGJ1 or TRGJ2. The J segment lost 7 bases and the V segment lost 0 bases, leaving 6 bases of the junction unmatched. This CDR3 region has 13 residues. From germline, CDR1 is VINAFY and CDR2 YDVSNSKD. CDR3 nucleotide sequence: TGTGCCACCTGGGACAGGCGGGGCTATAAGAAACTCTTT. Protein product: CATWDRRGYKKLF.

J is TRGJ1 or TRGJ2 and V is TRGV8. The J gene was missing in TCRdb and was found by matching the end of the DNA to germline. Germline-derived CDR1 and CDR2 are VENAVY and YDSYNSRV. V shed 0 bases and J 6 bases; nucleotides not matched to a gene: 5. The CDR3 is made up of 13 amino acids. The CDR3 DNA follows: TGTGCCACCTGGGATAGGCCCCGTTATAAGAAACTCTTT. It specifies CATWDRPRYKKLF.

This clone has a handful of counts. The rearrangement joins TRGV3 to TRGJ1 or TRGJ2. CDR1 is VTNTFY and CDR2 is YDVSTARD in the germline V gene (reference sequence). CDR3 length equals 13 residues. Unmatched junction bases numbered 6, after V lost 0 bases and J lost 7 bases. The CDR3 loop reads CATWDRPQYKKLF. DNA of the CDR3: TGTGCCACCTGGGACAGGCCGCAATATAAGAAACTCTTT.

This clone counts as large. The sample contains more than one DNA sequence encoding this CDR3. The chain links TRGV2 to TRGJ1 or TRGJ2. Germline assignment: CDR1 EGSNGY and CDR2 YDSYNSKV. This CDR3 comprises 13 residues. V lost 0 bases to trimming and J lost 1 base; unmatched junction nucleotides: 0. In nucleotides, the CDR3 is TGTGCCACCTGGGACGGGAATTATTATAAGAAACTCTTT. This codes for CATWDGNYYKKLF.

This clone has only a few counts. This chain uses TRGV3 with TRGJ1 or TRGJ2. The V segment lost 3 bases and the J segment 4 bases; nucleotides outside the gene matches: 9. Germline CDR1 is VTNTFY and CDR2 is YDVSTARD (reference sequence). This CDR3 contains 14 residues. CDR3 DNA sequence: TGTGCCACCTGGGACGGAGGGAGGTATTATAAGAAACTCTTT. It codes for CATWDGGRYYKKLF.

This clone was seen more than once but under ten times. This rearrangement joins TRGV2 to TRGJ1 or TRGJ2. Germline CDR1 EGSNGY, CDR2 YDSYNSKV. Trimming took 3 bases from V and 4 from J; bases not matched to a gene: 15. This CDR3 spans 16 amino acids. The CDR3 spells CATWDRPKGQYYKKLF. CDR3 nucleotide sequence: TGTGCCACCTGGGACAGGCCTAAAGGGCAATATTATAAGAAACTCTTT.

About this clone: It is likely a read error: a sequence one base away is far more abundant. Other DNA sequences in the sample encode the same CDR3. The chain links TRGV9 to TRGJ1 or TRGJ2. Germline V lookup: CDR1 GITISATS, CDR2 ISYDGTV (reference sequence). CDR3 length: 14 amino acids. CDR3 sequence reads: CALWETTGYYKKLF. The CDR3 DNA follows: TGTGCCTTGTGGGAGACAACGGGTTATTACAAGAAACTCTTT.

As concerns this clone: TCRdb's entry gives the protein of a much larger clone, which mismatches this DNA's translation at residue 3, likely from a read error; the protein reported here is translated from the DNA. The chain is built from TRGV2 and TRGJ1 or TRGJ2. TCRdb offers no J gene call, so here the DNA was matched to germline to obtain one. Germline V gene lookup returns CDR1 EGSNGY and CDR2 YDSYNSKV. The length of the CDR3 is 13 residues. The CDR3 nucleotides read TGTGCCGCCTGGGACGGGAATTATTATAAGAAACTCTTT. The encoded protein is CAAWDGNYYKKLF.

As regards this clone: The protein TCRdb lists belongs to a much larger clone and differs from this DNA's translation at residue 4, which points to a read error; the protein shown is made from the DNA. The chain recombines TRGV9 with TRGJ1 or TRGJ2. In germline, CDR1 is GITISATS, CDR2 ISYDGTV (reference sequence). CDR3 size: 12 residues. The CDR3 sequence: CALGESYYKKLF. CDR3 DNA: TGTGCCTTGGGGGAGAGCTATTATAAGAAACTCTTT.

By frequency in the sample, this clone is medium-sized. The gene calls are TRGV3 and TRGJ1 or TRGJ2. Germline CDR1 VTNTFY, CDR2 YDVSTARD (reference sequence). This CDR3 contains 14 residues. J lost 0 bases, V lost 3 bases, and 5 bases had no gene match. CDR3 DNA: TGTGCCACCTGGGACGGGCGGAATTATTATAAGAAACTCTTT. Residues: CATWDGRNYYKKLF.